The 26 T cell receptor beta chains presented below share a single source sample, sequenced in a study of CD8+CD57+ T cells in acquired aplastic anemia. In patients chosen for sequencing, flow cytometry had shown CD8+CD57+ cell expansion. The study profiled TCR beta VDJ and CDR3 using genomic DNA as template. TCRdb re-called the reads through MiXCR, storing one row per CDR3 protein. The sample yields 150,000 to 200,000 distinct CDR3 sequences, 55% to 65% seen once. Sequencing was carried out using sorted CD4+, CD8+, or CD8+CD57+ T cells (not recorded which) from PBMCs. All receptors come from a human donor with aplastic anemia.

The DNA for the CDR3 is TGTGCCAGCAGCCCCTTAGTAAGGGAGCTGTTTTTT. As protein: CASSPLVRELFF. The chain has TRBV7-9 and TRBJ2-2; the D is unclear. Germline CDR1 SEHNR, CDR2 FQNEAQ (reference sequence). The CDR3 covers 12 residues. V was shortened by 5 bases and J by 9 bases, with 10 bases between the two germline ends.

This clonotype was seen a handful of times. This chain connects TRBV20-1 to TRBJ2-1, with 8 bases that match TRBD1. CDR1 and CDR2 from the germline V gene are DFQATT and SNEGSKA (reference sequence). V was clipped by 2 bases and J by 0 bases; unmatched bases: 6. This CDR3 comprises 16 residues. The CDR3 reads CSARLTGGSSYNEQFF. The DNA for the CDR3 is TGCAGTGCTAGACTTACAGGGGGGAGCTCCTACAATGAGCAGTTCTTC.

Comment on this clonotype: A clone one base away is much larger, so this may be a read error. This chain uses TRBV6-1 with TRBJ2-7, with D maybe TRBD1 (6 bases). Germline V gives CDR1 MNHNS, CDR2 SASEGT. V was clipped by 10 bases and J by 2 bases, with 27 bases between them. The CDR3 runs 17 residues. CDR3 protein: CATQGRDAKRLTYEQYF. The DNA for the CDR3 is TGTGCCACCCAGGGGAGAGATGCCAAAAGGCTAACCTACGAGCAGTACTTC.

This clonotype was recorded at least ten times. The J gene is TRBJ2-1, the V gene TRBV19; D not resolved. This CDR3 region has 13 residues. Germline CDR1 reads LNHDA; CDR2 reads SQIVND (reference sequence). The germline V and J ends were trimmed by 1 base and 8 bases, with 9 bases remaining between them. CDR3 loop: CASSIAGNHEQFF. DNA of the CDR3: TGTGCCAGTAGTATAGCAGGAAATCATGAGCAGTTCTTC.

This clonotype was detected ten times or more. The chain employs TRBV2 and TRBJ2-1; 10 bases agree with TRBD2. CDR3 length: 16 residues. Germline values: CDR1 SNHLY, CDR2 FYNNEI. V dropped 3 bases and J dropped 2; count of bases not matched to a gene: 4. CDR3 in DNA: TGTGCCAGCAGTGAGAGCGGGGGGGCCCCCTACAATGAGCAGTTCTTC. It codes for CASSESGGAPYNEQFF. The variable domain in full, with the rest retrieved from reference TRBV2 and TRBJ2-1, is EPEVTQTPSHQVTQMGQEVILRCVPISNHLYFYWYRQILGQKVEFLVSFYNNEISEKSEIFDDQFSVERPDGSNFTLKIRSTKLEDSAMYFCASSESGGAPYNEQFFGPGTRLTVL.

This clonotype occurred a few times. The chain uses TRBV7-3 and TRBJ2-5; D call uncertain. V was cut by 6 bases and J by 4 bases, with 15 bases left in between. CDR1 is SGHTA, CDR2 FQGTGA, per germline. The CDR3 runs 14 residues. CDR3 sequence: CASSPNGRTETQYF. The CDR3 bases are TGTGCCAGCAGTCCGAATGGTCGGACAGAGACCCAGTACTTC.

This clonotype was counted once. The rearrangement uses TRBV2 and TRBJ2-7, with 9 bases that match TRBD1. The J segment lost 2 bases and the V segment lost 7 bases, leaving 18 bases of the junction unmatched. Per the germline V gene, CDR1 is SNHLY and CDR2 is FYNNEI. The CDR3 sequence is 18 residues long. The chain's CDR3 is CASKKTSSGTGIPYEQYF. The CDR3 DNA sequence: TGTGCCAGCAAAAAAACGTCCTCCGGGACAGGGATCCCCTACGAGCAGTACTTC.

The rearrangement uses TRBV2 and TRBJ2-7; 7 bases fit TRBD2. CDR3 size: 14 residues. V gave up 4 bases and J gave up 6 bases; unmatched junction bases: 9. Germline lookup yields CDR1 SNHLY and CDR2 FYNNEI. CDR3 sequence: CASSVRDYLPEQYF. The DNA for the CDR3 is TGTGCCAGCAGTGTGAGGGACTATCTCCCCGAGCAGTACTTC.

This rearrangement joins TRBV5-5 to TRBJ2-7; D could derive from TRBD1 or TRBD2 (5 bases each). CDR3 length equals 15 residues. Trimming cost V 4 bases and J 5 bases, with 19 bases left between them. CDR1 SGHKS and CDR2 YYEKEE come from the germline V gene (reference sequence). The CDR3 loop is CASSPPRGAFDEQYF. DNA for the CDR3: TGTGCCAGCAGCCCGCCCCGAGGGGCGTTCGACGAGCAGTACTTC. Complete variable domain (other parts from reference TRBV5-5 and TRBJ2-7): DAGVTQSPTHLIKTRGQQVTLRCSPISGHKSVSWYQQVLGQGPQFIFQYYEKEERGRGNFPDRFSARQFPNYSSELNVNALLLGDSALYLCASSPPRGAFDEQYFGPGTRLTVT.

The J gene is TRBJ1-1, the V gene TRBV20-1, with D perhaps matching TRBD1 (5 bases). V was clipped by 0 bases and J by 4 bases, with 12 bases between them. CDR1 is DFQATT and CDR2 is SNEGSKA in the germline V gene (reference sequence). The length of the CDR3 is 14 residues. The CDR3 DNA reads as TGCAGTGCTAGAGACGGTCAGGGAACCACTGAAGCTTTCTTT. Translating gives CSARDGQGTTEAFF.

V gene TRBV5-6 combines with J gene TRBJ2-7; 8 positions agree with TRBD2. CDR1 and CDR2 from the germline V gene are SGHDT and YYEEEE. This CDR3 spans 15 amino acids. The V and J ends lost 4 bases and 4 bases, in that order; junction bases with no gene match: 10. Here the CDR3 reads CASSQRLPGGYEQYF. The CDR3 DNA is TGTGCCAGCAGCCAACGACTTCCGGGAGGGTACGAGCAGTACTTC.

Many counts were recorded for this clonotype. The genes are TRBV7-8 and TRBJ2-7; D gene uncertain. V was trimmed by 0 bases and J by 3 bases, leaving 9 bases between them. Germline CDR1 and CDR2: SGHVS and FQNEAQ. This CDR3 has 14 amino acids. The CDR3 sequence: CASSLADDVYEQYF. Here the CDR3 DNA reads TGTGCCAGCAGCTTAGCGGACGACGTCTACGAGCAGTACTTC.

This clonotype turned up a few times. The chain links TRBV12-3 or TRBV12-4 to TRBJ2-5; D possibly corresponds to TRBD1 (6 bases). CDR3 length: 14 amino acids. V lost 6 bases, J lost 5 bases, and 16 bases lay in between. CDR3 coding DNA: TGTGCCAGCAGGCTTGGGGGCGCAGGGGAGACCCAGTACTTC. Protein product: CASRLGGAGETQYF.

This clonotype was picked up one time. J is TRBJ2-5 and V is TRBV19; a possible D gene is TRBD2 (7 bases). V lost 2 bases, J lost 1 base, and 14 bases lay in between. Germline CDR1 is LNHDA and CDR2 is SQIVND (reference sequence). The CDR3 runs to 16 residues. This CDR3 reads CASSIWGGVPQETQYF. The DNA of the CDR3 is TGTGCCAGTAGTATATGGGGGGGCGTCCCCCAAGAGACCCAGTACTTC.

The CDR3: CASSYDTDTQYF. The CDR3 DNA reads as TGTGCCAGCAGTTACGATACAGATACGCAGTATTTT. The V call is TRBV6-2 or TRBV6-3, the J call TRBJ2-3; D ambiguous. The CDR3 contains 12 residues. Germline V CDR1 and CDR2: MNHEY, SVGEGT. V lost 2 bases to trimming and J lost 3 bases, with 3 bases between them.

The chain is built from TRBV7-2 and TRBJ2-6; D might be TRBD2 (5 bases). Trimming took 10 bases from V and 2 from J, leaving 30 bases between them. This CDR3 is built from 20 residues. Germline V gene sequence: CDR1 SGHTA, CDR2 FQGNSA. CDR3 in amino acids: CANRPGTASASLAGANVLTF. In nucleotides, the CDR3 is TGTGCCAACAGACCGGGAACTGCATCGGCCTCGCTCGCTGGGGCCAACGTCCTGACTTTC.

CDR3 in DNA: TGTGCCAGCAGCTTAAATTCAGGGGCTGGGGCCAACGTCCTGACTTTC. Translation gives CASSLNSGAGANVLTF. The gene calls are TRBV7-3 and TRBJ2-6; maybe TRBD1 (6 bases). Germline CDR1 reads SGHTA; CDR2 reads FQGTGA. CDR3 length: 16 amino acids. The ends were cut back, 1 base at V and 2 bases at J, with 9 bases in the middle.

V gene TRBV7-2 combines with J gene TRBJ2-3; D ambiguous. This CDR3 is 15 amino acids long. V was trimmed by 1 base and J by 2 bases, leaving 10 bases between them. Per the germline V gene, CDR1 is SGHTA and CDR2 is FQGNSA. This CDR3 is CASSLGARPTDTQYF. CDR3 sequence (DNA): TGTGCCAGCAGCTTAGGAGCGCGGCCCACAGATACGCAGTATTTT. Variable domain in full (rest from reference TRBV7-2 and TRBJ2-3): GAGVSQSPSNKVTEKGKDVELRCDPISGHTALYWYRQSLGQGLEFLIYFQGNSAPDKSGLPSDRFSAERTGGSVSTLTIQRTQQEDSAVYLCASSLGARPTDTQYFGPGTRLTVL.

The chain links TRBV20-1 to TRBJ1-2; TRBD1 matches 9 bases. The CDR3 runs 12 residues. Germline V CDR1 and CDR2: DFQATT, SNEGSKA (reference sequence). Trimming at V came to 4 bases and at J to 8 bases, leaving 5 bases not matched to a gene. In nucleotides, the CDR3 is TGCAGTGCTACAGGGACAGGGTTAGGCTACACCTTC. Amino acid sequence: CSATGTGLGYTF.

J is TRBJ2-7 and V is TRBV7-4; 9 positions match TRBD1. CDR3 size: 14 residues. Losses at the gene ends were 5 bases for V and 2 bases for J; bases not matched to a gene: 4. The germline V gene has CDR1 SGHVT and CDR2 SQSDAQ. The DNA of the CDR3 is TGTGCCAGCAGCCCCCGACAGGGGGCCTACGAGCAGTACTTC. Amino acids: CASSPRQGAYEQYF.

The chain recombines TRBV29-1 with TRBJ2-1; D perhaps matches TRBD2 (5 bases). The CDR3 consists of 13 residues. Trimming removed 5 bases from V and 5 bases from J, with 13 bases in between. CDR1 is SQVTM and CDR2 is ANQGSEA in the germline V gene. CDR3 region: CSVFVVGDNEQFF. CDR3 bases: TGCAGCGTTTTCGTTGTCGGGGACAATGAGCAGTTCTTC.

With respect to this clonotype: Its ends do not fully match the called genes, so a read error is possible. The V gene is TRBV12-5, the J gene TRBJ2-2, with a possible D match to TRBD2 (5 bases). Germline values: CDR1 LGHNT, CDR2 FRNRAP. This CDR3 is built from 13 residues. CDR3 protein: CASDRDLTGELVF. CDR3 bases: TGTGCTAGTGACCGAGACCTCACCGGGGAGCTGGTTTTT.

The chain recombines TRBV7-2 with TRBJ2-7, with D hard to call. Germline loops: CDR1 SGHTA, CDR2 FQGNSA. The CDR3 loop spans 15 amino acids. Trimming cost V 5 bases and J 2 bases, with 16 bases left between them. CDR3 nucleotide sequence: TGTGCCAGCAGCACCCCGTACAGAGGCGCCTACGAGCAGTACTTC. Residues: CASSTPYRGAYEQYF.

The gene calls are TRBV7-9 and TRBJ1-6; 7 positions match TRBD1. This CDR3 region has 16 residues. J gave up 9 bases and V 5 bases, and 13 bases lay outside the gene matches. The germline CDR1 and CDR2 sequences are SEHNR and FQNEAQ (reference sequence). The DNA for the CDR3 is TGTGCCAGCAGCCAACAACTGACAGGGATTGTTTCACCCCTCCACTTT. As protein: CASSQQLTGIVSPLHF. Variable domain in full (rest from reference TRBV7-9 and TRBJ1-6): DTGVSQNPRHKITKRGQNVTFRCDPISEHNRLYWYRQTLGQGPEFLTYFQNEAQLEKSRLLSDRFSAERPKGSFSTLEIQRTEQGDSAMYLCASSQQLTGIVSPLHFGNGTRLTVT.

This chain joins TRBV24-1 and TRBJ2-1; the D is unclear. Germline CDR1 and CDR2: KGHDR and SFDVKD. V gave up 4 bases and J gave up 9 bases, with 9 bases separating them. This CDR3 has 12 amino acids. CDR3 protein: CATSEAVGEQFF. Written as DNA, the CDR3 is TGTGCCACCAGTGAGGCGGTGGGTGAGCAGTTCTTC.

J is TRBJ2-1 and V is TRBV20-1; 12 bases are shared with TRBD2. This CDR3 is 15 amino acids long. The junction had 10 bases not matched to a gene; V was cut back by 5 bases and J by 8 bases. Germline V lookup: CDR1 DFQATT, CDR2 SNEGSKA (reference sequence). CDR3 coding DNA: TGCAGTGCTCGTCTAGCGGGAGGGATCGGCGATGAGCAGTTCTTC. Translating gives CSARLAGGIGDEQFF.